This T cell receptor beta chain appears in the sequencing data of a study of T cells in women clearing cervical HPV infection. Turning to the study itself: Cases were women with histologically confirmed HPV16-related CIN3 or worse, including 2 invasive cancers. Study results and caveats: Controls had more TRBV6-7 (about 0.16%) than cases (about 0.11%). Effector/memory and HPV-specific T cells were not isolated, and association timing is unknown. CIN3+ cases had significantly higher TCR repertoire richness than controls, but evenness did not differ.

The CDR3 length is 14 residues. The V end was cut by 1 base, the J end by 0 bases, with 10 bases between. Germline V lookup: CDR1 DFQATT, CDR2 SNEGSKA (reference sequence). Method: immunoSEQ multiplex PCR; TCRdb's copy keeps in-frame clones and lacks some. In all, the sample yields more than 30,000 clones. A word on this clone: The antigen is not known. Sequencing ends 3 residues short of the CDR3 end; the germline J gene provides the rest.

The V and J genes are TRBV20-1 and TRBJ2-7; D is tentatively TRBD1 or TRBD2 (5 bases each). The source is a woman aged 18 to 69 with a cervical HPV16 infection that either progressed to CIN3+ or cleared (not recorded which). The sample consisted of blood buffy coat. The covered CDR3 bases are TGCAGTGCTAGAGCAAAGGGGAGCTCCTACGAG. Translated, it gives CSARAKGSSYE. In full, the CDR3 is CSARAKGSSYEQYF.